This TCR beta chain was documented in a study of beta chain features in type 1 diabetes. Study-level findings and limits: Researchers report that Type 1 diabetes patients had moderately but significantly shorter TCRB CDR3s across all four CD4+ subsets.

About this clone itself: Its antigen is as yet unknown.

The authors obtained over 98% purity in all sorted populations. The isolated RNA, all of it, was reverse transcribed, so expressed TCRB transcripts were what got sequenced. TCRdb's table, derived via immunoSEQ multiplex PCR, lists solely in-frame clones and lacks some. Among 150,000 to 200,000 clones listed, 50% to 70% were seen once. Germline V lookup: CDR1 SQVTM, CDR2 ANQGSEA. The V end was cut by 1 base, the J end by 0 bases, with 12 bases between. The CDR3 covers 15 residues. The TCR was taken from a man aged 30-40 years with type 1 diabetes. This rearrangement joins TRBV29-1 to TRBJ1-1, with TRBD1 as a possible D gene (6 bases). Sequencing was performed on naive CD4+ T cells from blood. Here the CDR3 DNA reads TGCAGCGTTGAAGGGGGGCACATTATGAACACTGAAGCTTTCTTT. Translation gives CSVEGGHIMNTEAFF. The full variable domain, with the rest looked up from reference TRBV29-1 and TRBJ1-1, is SAVISQKPSRDICQRGTSLTIQCQVDSQVTMMFWYRQQPGQSLTLIATANQGSEATYESGFVIDKFPISRPNLTFSTLTVSNMSPEDSSIYLCSVEGGHIMNTEAFFGQGTRLTVV.